Sequencing of this TCR beta chain was carried out in a study of cytomegalovirus exposure and HLA in healthy donors. An approximately 130-subject validation cohort, separate from the approximately 670-subject first cohort, supplied the donors. Study results and caveats: The TCR clusters that emerged in the first cohort tended, a later analysis found, to co-occur in the 120 validation repertoires. Some 150 TCR beta chains were listed as cytomegalovirus-associated. Reports credit the classifier with highly specific, highly sensitive diagnosis of cytomegalovirus status.

This clone has just one count. What it recognizes is unknown. The germline gives CDR1 SQVTM, CDR2 ANQGSEA. J lost 4 bases, V lost 5 bases, and 16 bases had no gene match. The CDR3 runs 17 residues. The assay was immunoSEQ multiplex PCR, and TCRdb's table has in-frame clones only and misses some. Here the sample spans 150,000 to 200,000 clones, around 85% being singletons. Source material: PBMCs. The source of this sequence is a man in his thirties or forties in good health and CMV-seropositive. The rearrangement joins TRBV29-1 to TRBJ2-1; TRBD2 matches at 8 bases. This CDR3 is CSVPGGSGDLHYNEQFF. The CDR3 DNA sequence: TGCAGCGTTCCCGGGGGTAGCGGGGACTTACATTACAATGAGCAGTTCTTC.